Listed here are 19 T cell receptor beta chains from one sample, sequenced in a study of T cells expressing NK-cell markers. Reanalyzing the 5' RACE reads, TCRdb keeps one entry per CDR3 protein, without DNA. The sample totals 140,000 to 150,000 distinct CDR3 sequences. Source material: blood T cells: a sorted CD56 or NKG2C T cell subset, CD4+ or CD8+ T cells, or bulk PBMC T cells (not recorded which). The receptors were sampled from a young man in good health.

V gene TRBV7-6 combines with J gene TRBJ2-2; the TRBD1 assignment by TCRdb is unverifiable without DNA. This CDR3 has 12 amino acids. Germline V gene sequence: CDR1 SGHVS, CDR2 FNYEAQ. This CDR3 is CASSSPVGELFF.

The V call is TRBV7-9, the J call TRBJ1-2. The CDR3 is made up of 14 amino acids. The germline V gene encodes CDR1 SEHNR and CDR2 FQNEAQ (reference sequence). The CDR3: CASSKIQTAAGYTF.

The rearrangement links TRBV12-3 or TRBV12-4 to TRBJ2-2; the TCRdb call, TRBD2, lacks DNA for checking. This CDR3 has 14 residues. The chain's CDR3 is CASSLGGFAGELFF.

This CDR3 is CASSREREGRDEQFF. V gene TRBV7-8 combines with J gene TRBJ2-1; checking the TCRdb D call of TRBD2 is not possible without DNA. This CDR3 comprises 15 residues. Germline values: CDR1 SGHVS, CDR2 FQNEAQ.

The chain is built from TRBV5-1 and TRBJ2-3; lacking DNA, the TRBD2 call made by TCRdb goes unchecked. The germline V gene encodes CDR1 SGHRS and CDR2 YFSETQ. This CDR3 spans 14 amino acids. The CDR3 protein is CASRSESLTDTQYF. The full variable domain, with the rest looked up from reference TRBV5-1 and TRBJ2-3, is KAGVTQTPRYLIKTRGQQVTLSCSPISGHRSVSWYQQTPGQGLQFLFEYFSETQRNKGNFPGRFSGRQFSNSRSEMNVSTLELGDSALYLCASRSESLTDTQYFGPGTRLTVL.

The chain is built from TRBV7-6 and TRBJ2-2. Germline values: CDR1 SGHVS, CDR2 FNYEAQ. The CDR3 is 16 amino acids. The CDR3 protein is CASSLLSYRITGELFF. Variable domain in full (rest from reference TRBV7-6 and TRBJ2-2): GAGVSQSPRYKVTKRGQDVALRCDPISGHVSLYWYRQALGQGPEFLTYFNYEAQQDKSGLPNDRFSAERPEGSISTLTIQRTEQRDSAMYRCASSLLSYRITGELFFGEGSRLTVL.

The chain recombines TRBV30 with TRBJ1-1; TCRdb's D gene call, TRBD1, goes unchecked for lack of DNA. The length of the CDR3 is 13 residues. The germline gives CDR1 GTSNPN, CDR2 SVGIG (reference sequence). The CDR3 region is CAGIQGWVTEAFF.

V gene TRBV6-5 combines with J gene TRBJ2-7; TCRdb designates TRBD2, a call that cannot be tested without DNA. CDR1 and CDR2 from the germline V gene are MNHEY and SVGAGI. This CDR3 has 16 amino acids. Here the CDR3 reads CASSFFTGTEYYEQYF.

V gene TRBV24-1 combines with J gene TRBJ2-1; the D call from TCRdb, TRBD2, cannot be confirmed without DNA. Germline assignment: CDR1 KGHDR and CDR2 SFDVKD. There are 16 residues in the CDR3. CDR3 protein: CATSDLRSGSYNEQFF.

The V and J genes are TRBV6-5 and TRBJ2-1. The CDR3 has 15 amino acids. Germline CDR1 reads MNHEY; CDR2 reads SVGAGI. The CDR3 reads CASSYSQSSYNEQFF.

The chain is built from TRBV12-3 or TRBV12-4 and TRBJ1-4; TCRdb returns TRBD1, unconfirmable since there is no DNA. The CDR3 loop spans 15 amino acids. The CDR3 sequence: CASRGQGRTNEKLFF.

This chain connects TRBV10-3 to TRBJ2-5; without DNA, the TCRdb call of TRBD2 cannot be checked. The germline V gene encodes CDR1 ENHRY and CDR2 SYGVKD. The CDR3 covers 15 residues. CDR3 amino acids: CAISVEGVRGETQYF.

The chain is built from TRBV6-1 and TRBJ2-2. The V gene's germline CDR1 is MNHNS and CDR2 SASEGT. The CDR3 consists of 14 residues. CDR3 residues: CASSEGDPTGELFF.

The chain couples TRBV29-1 to TRBJ2-1; there is no DNA to check the TCRdb D call of TRBD2. The CDR3 contains 14 residues. Germline V gene sequence: CDR1 SQVTM, CDR2 ANQGSEA. The chain's CDR3 is CSAEGDYGYNEQFF.

The rearrangement links TRBV20-1 to TRBJ1-2; TCRdb names TRBD1, which stays unverified in the absence of DNA. The CDR3 runs 13 residues. CDR1 is DFQATT, CDR2 SNEGSKA, per germline (reference sequence). CDR3 region: CSARGGQPYGYTF.

The rearrangement joins TRBV10-3 to TRBJ2-1; TCRdb picks TRBD2, but there is no DNA to check that call. Germline CDR1 and CDR2: ENHRY and SYGVKD. CDR3 length: 16 residues. Here the CDR3 reads CAISDLGGTSVNEQFF.

V usage is TRBV6-4 and J usage is TRBJ2-2. Germline assignment: CDR1 MRHNA and CDR2 SNTAGT. This CDR3 has 14 residues. CDR3: CASSADTNTGELFF.

CDR3 residues: CASSLSQGADGYTF. The genes are TRBV5-1 and TRBJ1-2; with no DNA, the TCRdb D assignment of TRBD1 cannot be verified. The CDR3 has 14 amino acids. CDR1 is SGHRS, CDR2 YFSETQ, per germline. The full variable domain, completed using reference TRBV5-1 and TRBJ1-2, is KAGVTQTPRYLIKTRGQQVTLSCSPISGHRSVSWYQQTPGQGLQFLFEYFSETQRNKGNFPGRFSGRQFSNSRSEMNVSTLELGDSALYLCASSLSQGADGYTFGSGTRLTVV.

The chain has TRBV4-3 and TRBJ1-1; TCRdb picks TRBD1, but there is no DNA to check that call. The CDR3 loop spans 14 amino acids. From germline, CDR1 is LGHNA and CDR2 YSLEER. CDR3 sequence reads: CASSQVPGDTEAFF.